The following is a TCR beta chain sequence with its context. What it recognizes is unknown. The sample is drawn from a study of T cells expressing NK-cell markers. Study-level findings and limits: A handful of donors carried dominant NKG2C+ clonotypes that made up roughly 1.0-8% of their CD8+ T cells.

The CDR3 contains 14 residues. CDR1 and CDR2 (germline): LGHNA, YNFKEQ. Production of TCR beta cDNA relied on 5'RACE template switching with UMIs. TCRdb reprocessed the 5' RACE reads, with one entry per CDR3 protein and no DNA. The sample data list about 460,000 distinct CDR3 sequences. This receptor was taken from a woman in her fifties or sixties in good health. Sequenced input: blood T cells: a sorted CD56 or NKG2C T cell subset, CD4+ or CD8+ T cells, or bulk PBMC T cells (not recorded which). The chain uses TRBV4-2 and TRBJ2-7; TCRdb picks TRBD2, but there is no DNA to check that call. The CDR3 here is CASRASGSSYEQYF.